These 13 T cell receptor beta chains were sequenced from one sample in a study of blood T cell repertoires in COVID-19. TCRdb keeps only in-frame clones here, not all; method: immunoSEQ multiplex PCR. The table has hundreds of thousands of clones, 84% seen once. Sequenced sample: peripheral blood. The source is a woman older than 75 with active or convalescent COVID-19.

The chain joins TRBV9 to TRBJ1-1; 8 nucleotides align to TRBD1. Trimming at V came to 3 bases and at J to 3 bases, leaving 13 bases not matched to a gene. Germline V gives CDR1 SGDLS, CDR2 YYNGEE. This CDR3 has 17 amino acids. CDR3 in amino acids: CASSAEDRQGPYTEAFF. Here the CDR3 DNA reads TGTGCCAGCAGCGCGGAAGATCGACAGGGGCCCTACACTGAAGCTTTCTTT. The variable domain in full, with the rest retrieved from reference TRBV9 and TRBJ1-1, is DSGVTQTPKHLITATGQRVTLRCSPRSGDLSVYWYQQSLDQGLQFLIQYYNGEERAKGNILERFSAQQFPDLHSELNLSSLELGDSALYFCASSAEDRQGPYTEAFFGQGTRLTVV.

The chain's CDR3 is CASSLDGGGLAYEQYF. In nucleotides, the CDR3 is TGTGCCAGCAGCTTAGACGGGGGGGGACTAGCCTACGAGCAGTACTTC. The chain has TRBV7-2 and TRBJ2-7; 8 bases align to TRBD2. The trim removed 1 base at V and 2 bases at J, leaving 7 bases unmatched. Germline V gene sequence: CDR1 SGHTA, CDR2 FQGNSA. CDR3 length equals 16 residues.

V usage is TRBV18 and J usage is TRBJ1-1, with TRBD1 as a possible D gene (6 bases). CDR3 length equals 15 residues. V lost 3 bases and J 1 base, leaving 12 bases between the germline ends. Germline-derived CDR1 and CDR2 are KGHSH and LQKENI. This CDR3 is CASSPPGHKNTEAFF. The CDR3 DNA is TGTGCCAGCTCACCCCCGGGACATAAGAACACTGAAGCTTTCTTT.

V is TRBV5-1 and J is TRBJ2-7; TRBD1 aligns across 7 bases. V was pared by 3 bases and J by 3 bases, with 3 bases of the junction left unmatched. The CDR3 contains 13 residues. Germline CDR1 reads SGHRS; CDR2 reads YFSETQ. This CDR3 reads CASSSGQIYEQYF. CDR3 sequence (DNA): TGCGCCAGCAGCTCGGGACAGATCTACGAGCAGTACTTC.

V is TRBV18 and J is TRBJ1-1; 7 positions match TRBD1. CDR1 is KGHSH and CDR2 is LQKENI in the germline V gene. This CDR3 region has 12 residues. The V segment lost 4 bases and the J segment 7 bases; nucleotides outside the gene matches: 3. Written as DNA, the CDR3 is TGTGCCAGCTCACAGGGACAGTATGAAGCTTTCTTT. Translating gives CASSQGQYEAFF.

The rearrangement links TRBV12-3 or TRBV12-4 to TRBJ2-1; D is undetermined. The V and J ends lost 3 bases and 11 bases respectively, with 11 bases between them. The CDR3 has 12 amino acids. The CDR3 DNA is TGTGCCAGCAGTTTCCCTAATACTAAGCAGTTCTTC. Its translation is CASSFPNTKQFF.

The rearrangement links TRBV27 to TRBJ1-1; possible D gene TRBD1, 6 bases. Germline lookup yields CDR1 MNHEY and CDR2 SMNVEV (reference sequence). V lost 6 bases, J lost 5 bases, and 19 bases lay in between. The CDR3 consists of 15 residues. The chain's CDR3 is CASSRPQGIYTEAFF. The CDR3 bases are TGTGCCAGCAGCCGACCCCAGGGGATTTATACTGAAGCTTTCTTT.

The chain has TRBV28 and TRBJ1-2; 7 nucleotides agree with TRBD1. J lost 5 bases, V lost 7 bases, and 10 bases had no gene match. The CDR3 has 14 residues. Germline assignment: CDR1 MDHEN and CDR2 SYDVKM. The chain's CDR3 is CASIRDQGVYGYTF. The CDR3 nucleotides read TGTGCCAGCATCCGTGATCAGGGGGTATATGGCTACACCTTC.

The genes are TRBV27 and TRBJ1-2, with 7 bases fitting TRBD1. Trimming cost V 6 bases and J 6 bases; bases outside gene matches: 4. Looked up from germline, CDR1 is MNHEY and CDR2 is SMNVEV (reference sequence). The CDR3 covers 12 residues. The CDR3 DNA sequence: TGTGCCAGCAGCCCCGACAGGGATGGCTACACCTTC. It translates to CASSPDRDGYTF.

This CDR3 is CASSPERGGSGANVLTF. The CDR3 bases are TGTGCCAGCAGCCCCGAGCGGGGAGGCTCTGGGGCCAACGTCCTGACTTTC. The chain combines TRBV5-4 with TRBJ2-6, with 7 nucleotides matching TRBD2. Trimming removed 4 bases from V and 0 bases from J; junction bases left unmatched: 7. Looked up from germline, CDR1 is SGHNT and CDR2 is YYREEE (reference sequence). The CDR3 contains 17 residues.

The chain uses TRBV30 and TRBJ1-4, with 9 bases that match TRBD1. CDR1 is GTSNPN, CDR2 SVGIG, per germline (reference sequence). The junction had 7 bases not matched to a gene; V was cut back by 4 bases and J by 10 bases. The CDR3 length is 13 residues. CDR3 in DNA: TGTGCCTGGACCGACAGGGGGATTCGAAAACTGTTTTTT. Its translation: CAWTDRGIRKLFF.

The gene calls are TRBV6-2 or TRBV6-3 and TRBJ1-3; D call uncertain. The length of the CDR3 is 16 residues. Between the trimmed V and J ends, which lost 2 bases and 0 bases, there was a span of 11 bases. Germline assignment: CDR1 MNHEY and CDR2 SVGEGT. CDR3 DNA sequence: TGTGCCAGCAGTTACCCCCGGTCCCGCTCTGGAAACACCATATATTTT. This gives the protein CASSYPRSRSGNTIYF.

The chain uses TRBV2 and TRBJ1-1, with D unresolved. CDR3 length equals 12 residues. The V gene's germline CDR1 is SNHLY and CDR2 FYNNEI. Trimming removed 2 bases from V and 10 bases from J, with 11 bases in between. In DNA, the CDR3 is TGTGCCAGCAGTGAACGACGACGAGGAGCTTTCTTT. Amino acid sequence: CASSERRRGAFF.